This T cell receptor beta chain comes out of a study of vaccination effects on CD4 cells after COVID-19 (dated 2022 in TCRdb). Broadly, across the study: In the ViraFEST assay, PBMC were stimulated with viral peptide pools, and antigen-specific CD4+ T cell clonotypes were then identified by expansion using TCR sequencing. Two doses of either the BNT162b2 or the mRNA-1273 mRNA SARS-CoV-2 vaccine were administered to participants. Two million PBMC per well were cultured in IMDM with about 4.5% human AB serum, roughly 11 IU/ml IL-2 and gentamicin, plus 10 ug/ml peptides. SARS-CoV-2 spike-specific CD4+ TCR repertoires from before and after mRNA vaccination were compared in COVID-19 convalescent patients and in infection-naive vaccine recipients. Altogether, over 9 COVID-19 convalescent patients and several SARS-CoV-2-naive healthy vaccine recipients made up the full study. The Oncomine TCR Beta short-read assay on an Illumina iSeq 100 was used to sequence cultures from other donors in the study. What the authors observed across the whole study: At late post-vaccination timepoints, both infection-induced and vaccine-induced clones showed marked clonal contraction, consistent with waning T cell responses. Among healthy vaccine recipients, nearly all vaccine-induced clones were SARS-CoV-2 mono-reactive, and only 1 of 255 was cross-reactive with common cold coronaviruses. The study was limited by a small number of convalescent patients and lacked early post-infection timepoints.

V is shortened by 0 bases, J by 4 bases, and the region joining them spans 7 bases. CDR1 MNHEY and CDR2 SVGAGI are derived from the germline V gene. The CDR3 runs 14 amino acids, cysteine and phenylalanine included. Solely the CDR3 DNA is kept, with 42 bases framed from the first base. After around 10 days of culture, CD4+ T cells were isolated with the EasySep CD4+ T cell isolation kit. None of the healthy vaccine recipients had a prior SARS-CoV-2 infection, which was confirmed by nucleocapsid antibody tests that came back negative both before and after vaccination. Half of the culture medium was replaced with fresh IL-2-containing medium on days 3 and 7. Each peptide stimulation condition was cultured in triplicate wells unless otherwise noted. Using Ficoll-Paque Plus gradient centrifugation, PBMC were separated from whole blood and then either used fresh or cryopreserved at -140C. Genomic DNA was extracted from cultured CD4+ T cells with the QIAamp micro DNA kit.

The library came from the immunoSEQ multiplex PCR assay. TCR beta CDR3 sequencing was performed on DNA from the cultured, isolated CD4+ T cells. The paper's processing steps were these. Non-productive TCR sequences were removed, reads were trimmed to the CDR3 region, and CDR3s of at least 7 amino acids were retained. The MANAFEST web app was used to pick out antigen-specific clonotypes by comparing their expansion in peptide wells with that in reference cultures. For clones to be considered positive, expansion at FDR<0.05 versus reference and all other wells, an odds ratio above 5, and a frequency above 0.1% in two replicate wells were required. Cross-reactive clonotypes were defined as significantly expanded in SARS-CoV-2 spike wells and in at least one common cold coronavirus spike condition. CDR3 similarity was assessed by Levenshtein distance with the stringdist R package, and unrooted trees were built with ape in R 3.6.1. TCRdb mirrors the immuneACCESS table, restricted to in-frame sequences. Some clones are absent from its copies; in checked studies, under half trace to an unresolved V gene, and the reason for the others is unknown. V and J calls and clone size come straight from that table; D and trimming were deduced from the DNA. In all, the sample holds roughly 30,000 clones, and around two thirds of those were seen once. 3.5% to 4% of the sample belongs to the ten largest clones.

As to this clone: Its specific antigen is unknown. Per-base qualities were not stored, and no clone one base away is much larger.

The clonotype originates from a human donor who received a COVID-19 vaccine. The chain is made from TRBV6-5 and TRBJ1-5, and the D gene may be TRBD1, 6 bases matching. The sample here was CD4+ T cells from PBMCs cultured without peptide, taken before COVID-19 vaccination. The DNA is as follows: TGTGCCAGCAGTTACTCTCAGGGGAATCAGCCCCAGCATTTT. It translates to CASSYSQGNQPQHF.